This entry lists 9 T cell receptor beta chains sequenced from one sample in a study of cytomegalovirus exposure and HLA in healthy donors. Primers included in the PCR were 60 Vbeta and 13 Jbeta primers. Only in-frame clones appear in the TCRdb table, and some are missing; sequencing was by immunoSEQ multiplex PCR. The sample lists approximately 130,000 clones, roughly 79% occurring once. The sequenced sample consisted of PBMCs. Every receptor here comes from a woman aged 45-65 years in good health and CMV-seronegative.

CDR3 in amino acids: CASRRQSSNTGELFF. CDR3 DNA: TGTGCCAGCAGGCGACAGTCCTCGAACACCGGGGAGCTGTTTTTT. The rearrangement joins TRBV2 to TRBJ2-2, with D tentatively TRBD1 (5 bases). The CDR3 has 15 amino acids. The germline gives CDR1 SNHLY, CDR2 FYNNEI. The ends were cut back, 6 bases at V and 0 bases at J, with 11 bases in the middle.

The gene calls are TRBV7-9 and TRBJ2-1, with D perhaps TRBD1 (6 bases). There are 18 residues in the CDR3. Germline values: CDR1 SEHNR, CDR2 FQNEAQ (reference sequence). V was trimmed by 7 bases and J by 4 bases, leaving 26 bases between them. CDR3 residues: CASTEKGARTATYNEQFF. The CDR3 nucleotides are TGTGCCAGCACCGAAAAAGGGGCCCGGACAGCGACATACAATGAGCAGTTCTTC.

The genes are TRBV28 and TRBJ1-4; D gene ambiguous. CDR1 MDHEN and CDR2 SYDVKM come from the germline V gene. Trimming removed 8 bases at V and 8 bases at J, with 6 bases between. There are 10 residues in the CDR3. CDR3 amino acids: CASGREKLFF. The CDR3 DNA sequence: TGTGCCAGCGGTCGGGAAAAACTGTTTTTT.

The CDR3 is CASSFSGGRGTGELFF. The CDR3 DNA reads TGTGCCAGCAGCTTCTCAGGGGGCAGGGGGACCGGGGAGCTGTTTTTT. The chain links TRBV7-3 to TRBJ2-2; TRBD1 matches 8 bases. The V gene end was trimmed by 3 bases and the J gene end by 5 bases; junction bases not matched to a gene: 8. Per germline, CDR1 SGHTA and CDR2 FQGTGA. CDR3 length equals 16 residues.

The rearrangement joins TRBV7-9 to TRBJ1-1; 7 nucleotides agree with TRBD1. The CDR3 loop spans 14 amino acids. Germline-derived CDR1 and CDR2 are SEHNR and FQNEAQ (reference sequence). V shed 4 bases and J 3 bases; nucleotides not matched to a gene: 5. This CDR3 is CASSSRTGYTEAFF. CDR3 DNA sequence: TGTGCCAGCAGCTCTCGGACAGGATACACTGAAGCTTTCTTT.

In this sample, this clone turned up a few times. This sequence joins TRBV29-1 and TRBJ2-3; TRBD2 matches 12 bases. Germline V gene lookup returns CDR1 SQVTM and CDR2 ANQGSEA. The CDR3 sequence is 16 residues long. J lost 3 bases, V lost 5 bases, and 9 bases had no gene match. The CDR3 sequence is CSVLGRTSGRTDTQYF. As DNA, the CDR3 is TGCAGCGTTCTCGGGCGCACTAGCGGGAGGACAGATACGCAGTATTTT.

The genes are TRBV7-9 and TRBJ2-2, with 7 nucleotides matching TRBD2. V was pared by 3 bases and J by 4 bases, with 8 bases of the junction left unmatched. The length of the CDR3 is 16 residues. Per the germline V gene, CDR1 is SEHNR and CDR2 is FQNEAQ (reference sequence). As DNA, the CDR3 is TGTGCCAGCAGCTTTTCTGGCGGGAGAGGCACCGGGGAGCTGTTTTTT. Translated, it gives CASSFSGGRGTGELFF.

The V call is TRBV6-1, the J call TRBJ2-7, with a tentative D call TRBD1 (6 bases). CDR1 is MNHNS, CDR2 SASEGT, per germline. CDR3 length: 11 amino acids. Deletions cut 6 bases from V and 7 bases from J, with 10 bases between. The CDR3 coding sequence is TGTGCCAGCAGCGGACAGTGGGAGCAGTACGTC. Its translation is CASSGQWEQYV.

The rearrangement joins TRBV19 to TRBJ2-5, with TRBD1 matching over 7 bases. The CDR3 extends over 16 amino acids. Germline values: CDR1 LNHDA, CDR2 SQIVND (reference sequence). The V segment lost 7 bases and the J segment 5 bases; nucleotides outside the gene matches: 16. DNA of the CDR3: TGTGCCAGTAACCAACAGGGGTCAGGTATTTCGGAGACCCAGTACTTC. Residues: CASNQQGSGISETQYF.